This T cell receptor beta chain was captured by sequencing in a study of human thymus T cells. Overall study findings and caveats: There appeared to be biased usage of V and J genes in thymic and blood repertoires.

With respect to this clone: Its specificity is unknown.

Clones were sequenced by immunoSEQ multiplex PCR, and TCRdb holds only the in-frame ones, with some missing. The profile shows some 46,000 clones, approximately 93% of them singletons. Half of the eight donors gave about 0.5-1 mL blood during surgery. No fixed cell number was used; all available blood leukocytes supplied DNA. This CDR3 is built from 12 residues. Trimming left V 0 bases short and J 1 base short, with 0 bases between. The germline CDR1 and CDR2 sequences are MGHDK and SYGVNS. Sequenced: blood. The clonotype was recovered from a boy under two years old with a congenital heart defect but otherwise immunologically healthy. The chain employs TRBV25-1 and TRBJ1-2; D remains ambiguous. CDR3 sequence: CASSEYNYGYTF. In DNA, the CDR3 is TGTGCCAGCAGTGAATATAACTATGGCTACACCTTC.